This TCR beta chain was sequenced for a study of somatic mutations in cytotoxic T cells in rheumatoid arthritis. As for the study in general: Blood (just under 31 ml EDTA) from each patient was taken right after diagnosis, before any treatment.

This clone was seen a handful of times. No antigen is known for it. Magnetic beads with positive selection isolated CD4+ and CD8+ fractions, whose purity was verified by flow cytometry. Overall study findings and caveats: For rheumatoid arthritis patients, CD8+ clonality increased with age, whereas it did not in healthy controls.

Only in-frame clones appear in the TCRdb table, and some are missing; sequencing was by immunoSEQ multiplex PCR. The repertoire holds fewer than 8,500 clones, with about 70% as singletons. CDR3 length equals 14 residues. Germline CDR1 reads SNHLY; CDR2 reads FYNNEI. Trimming cost V 1 base and J 2 bases, with 8 bases left between them. V is TRBV2 and J is TRBJ1-2; D unclear. The sequenced material came from CD8+ T cells sorted from blood. This clonotype was sampled from an adult with rheumatoid arthritis. Here the CDR3 DNA reads TGTGCCAGCAGTGAAGACTCCTGGAACTATGGCTACACCTTC. Protein product: CASSEDSWNYGYTF.